The 8 T cell receptor beta chains below were found in one sample sequenced in a study of blood T cell repertoires in COVID-19. Method: immunoSEQ multiplex PCR; TCRdb's copy keeps in-frame clones and lacks some. Of some 89,000 clones listed, about nine tenths are singletons. Specimen: peripheral blood. Receptors originate from a man aged 60 to 75 with acute or convalescent COVID-19.

This clone was counted a single time. The chain links TRBV7-2 to TRBJ2-1; the match to TRBD1 covers 8 bases. Germline V gene sequence: CDR1 SGHTA, CDR2 FQGNSA. This CDR3 has 15 residues. V lost 1 base to trimming and J lost 4 bases; unmatched junction nucleotides: 3. CDR3 residues: CASSLGGQVYNEQFF. For the CDR3, the DNA is TGTGCCAGCAGCTTAGGGGGACAGGTTTACAATGAGCAGTTCTTC.

The chain carries TRBV12-5 and TRBJ1-5, with TRBD1 matching 8 bases. The CDR3 consists of 17 residues. In germline, CDR1 is LGHNT, CDR2 FRNRAP. The ends lost 0 bases at V and 3 bases at J; junction bases unmatched: 7. CDR3 nucleotide sequence: TGTGCTAGTGGTTTGGTCCAGGGGGCGTTGGTCAATCAGCCCCAGCATTTT. Protein product: CASGLVQGALVNQPQHF.

This clone was detected once. This rearrangement joins TRBV5-1 to TRBJ2-7, with TRBD2 identical over 15 bases. This CDR3 is 17 amino acids long. The germline gives CDR1 SGHRS, CDR2 YFSETQ. The V gene end was trimmed by 4 bases and the J gene end by 7 bases; junction bases not matched to a gene: 12. The CDR3, as DNA: TGCGCCAGCAGCCTACGGACTAGCGGGGGGGCAGTGAATGAGCAGTACTTC. Amino acids: CASSLRTSGGAVNEQYF.

This rearrangement joins TRBV5-1 to TRBJ1-1; D gene uncertain. The CDR3 covers 15 residues. Germline V gives CDR1 SGHRS, CDR2 YFSETQ. Trimming pared 0 bases from V and 7 bases from J, leaving 16 bases between. The CDR3 here is CASSLGSQTGREAFF. In DNA form, the CDR3 reads TGCGCCAGCAGCTTGGGATCCCAGACGGGTCGTGAAGCTTTCTTT.

The gene calls are TRBV30 and TRBJ2-4; D not resolved. The CDR3 is 13 residues long. In germline, CDR1 is GTSNPN, CDR2 SVGIG (reference sequence). With 5 bases removed from V and 2 bases from J, the gap between germline ends came to 10 bases. The CDR3 DNA sequence: TGTGCCTGGGAGAGTGTCACCAAAAACATTCAGTACTTC. It specifies CAWESVTKNIQYF.

V and J are TRBV5-4 and TRBJ2-7; 7 nucleotides align to TRBD2. The CDR3 sequence is 13 residues long. The V gene end was trimmed by 2 bases and the J gene end by 5 bases; junction bases not matched to a gene: 4. Germline V gene lookup returns CDR1 SGHNT and CDR2 YYREEE (reference sequence). The CDR3: CASSLRGGDEQYV. For the CDR3, the DNA is TGTGCCAGCAGCTTACGGGGAGGGGACGAGCAGTACGTC.

This rearrangement joins TRBV3-1 (or the pseudogene TRBV3-2) to TRBJ1-2; D uncertain. V was pared by 0 bases and J by 8 bases, with 10 bases between. Germline V CDR1 and CDR2: LGHDT, YNNKEL (reference sequence). CDR3 length: 13 amino acids. CDR3 in DNA: TGTGCCAGCAGCCAAGATTTAGCGGGCGGCTACACCTTC. It translates to CASSQDLAGGYTF.

The rearrangement links TRBV12-5 to TRBJ1-5; 10 positions agree with TRBD1. The germline V gene encodes CDR1 LGHNT and CDR2 FRNRAP. The CDR3 extends over 14 amino acids. V lost 5 bases, J lost 9 bases, and 7 bases stayed unmatched. DNA of the CDR3: TGTGCTAGTGGTCCCTGGACAGGGGGAATGCCCCAGCATTTT. Translation gives CASGPWTGGMPQHF.